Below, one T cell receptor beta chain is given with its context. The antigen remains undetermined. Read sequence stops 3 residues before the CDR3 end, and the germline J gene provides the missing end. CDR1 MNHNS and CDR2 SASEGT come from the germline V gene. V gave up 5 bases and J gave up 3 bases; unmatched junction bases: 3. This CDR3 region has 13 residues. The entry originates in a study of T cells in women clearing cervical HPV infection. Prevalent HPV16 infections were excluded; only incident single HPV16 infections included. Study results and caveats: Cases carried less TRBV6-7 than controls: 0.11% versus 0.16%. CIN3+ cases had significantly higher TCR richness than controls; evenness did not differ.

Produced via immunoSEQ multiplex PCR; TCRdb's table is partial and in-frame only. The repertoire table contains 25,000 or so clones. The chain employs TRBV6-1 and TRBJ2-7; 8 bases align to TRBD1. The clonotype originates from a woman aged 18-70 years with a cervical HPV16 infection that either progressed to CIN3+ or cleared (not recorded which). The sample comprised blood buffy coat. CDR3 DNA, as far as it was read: TGTGCCAGCAGTAAAGGACAGGGCTACGAG. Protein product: CASSKGQGYE. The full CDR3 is CASSKGQGYEQYF.